This TCR beta chain came from a study of blood T cell repertoires in COVID-19. On the study more broadly: Samples taken during acute and convalescent COVID-19 were collected in the United States, Italy and Spain. PBMCs, B-cell-depleted T cells, or T cells were the source of the cDNA or gDNA that made up the material.

The germline gives CDR1 MNHEY, CDR2 SVGAGI. The V segment lost 4 bases and the J segment 10 bases; nucleotides outside the gene matches: 9. This CDR3 has 14 amino acids. Methods used by the authors: Amplification of reference gene primers was used by the study to estimate nucleated cell counts. TCRdb's table, derived via immunoSEQ multiplex PCR, lists solely in-frame clones and lacks some. V, J and clone size are those of that table, while D and trimming were read from the DNA. The table lists fewer than 350,000 clones, 70% to 90% of them singletons. Sequenced sample: peripheral blood. This sequence joins TRBV6-5 and TRBJ1-2; 10 bases are a match to TRBD1. This receptor was identified in a man in his late teens or twenties with active or convalescent COVID-19. For the CDR3, the DNA is TGTGCCAGCAGTTCGAGTCCCGGGACAGGGGACTACACCTTC. This codes for CASSSSPGTGDYTF.